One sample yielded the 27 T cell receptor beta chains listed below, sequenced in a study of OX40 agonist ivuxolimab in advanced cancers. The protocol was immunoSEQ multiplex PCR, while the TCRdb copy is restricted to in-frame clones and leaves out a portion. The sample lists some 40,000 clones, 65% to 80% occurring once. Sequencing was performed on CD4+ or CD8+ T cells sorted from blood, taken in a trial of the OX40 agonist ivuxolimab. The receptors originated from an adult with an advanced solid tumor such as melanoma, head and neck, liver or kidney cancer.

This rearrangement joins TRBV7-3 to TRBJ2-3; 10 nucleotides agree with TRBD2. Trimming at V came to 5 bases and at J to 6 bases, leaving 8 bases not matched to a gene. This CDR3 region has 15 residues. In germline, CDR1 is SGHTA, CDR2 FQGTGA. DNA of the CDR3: TGTGCCAGCAGCCTAGCGGGAGCCTCGGGGGATACGCAGTATTTT. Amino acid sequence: CASSLAGASGDTQYF.

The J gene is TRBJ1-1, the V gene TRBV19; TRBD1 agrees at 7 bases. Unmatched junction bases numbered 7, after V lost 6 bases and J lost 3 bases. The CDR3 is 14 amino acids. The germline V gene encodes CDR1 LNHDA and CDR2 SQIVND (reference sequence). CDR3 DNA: TGTGCCAGTAGCACAGGGGAGGAAGACACTGAAGCTTTCTTT. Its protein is CASSTGEEDTEAFF.

The CDR3 reads CASSRGMNTEAFF. DNA for the CDR3: TGTGCCAGCAGCCGCGGAATGAACACTGAAGCTTTCTTT. The rearrangement uses TRBV7-3 and TRBJ1-1; no definite D call. Germline CDR1 is SGHTA and CDR2 is FQGTGA. Trimming removed 5 bases at V and 0 bases at J, with 7 bases between. The CDR3 runs to 13 residues.

The CDR3: CASSYSIGGAYEQYF. CDR3 DNA sequence: TGTGCCAGCAGTTACTCGATAGGGGGGGCCTACGAGCAGTACTTC. This chain connects TRBV6-6 to TRBJ2-7; D possibly corresponds to TRBD2 (7 bases). Germline values: CDR1 MNHNY, CDR2 SVGAGI (reference sequence). This CDR3 has 15 residues. V lost 0 bases and J lost 2, with 11 bases in between.

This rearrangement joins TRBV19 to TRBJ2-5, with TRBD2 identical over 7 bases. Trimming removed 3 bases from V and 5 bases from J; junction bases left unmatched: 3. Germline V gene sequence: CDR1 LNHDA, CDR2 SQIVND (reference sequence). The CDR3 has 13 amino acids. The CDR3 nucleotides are TGTGCCAGTAGTATCGGGGGGTTGGAGACCCAGTACTTC. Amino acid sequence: CASSIGGLETQYF.

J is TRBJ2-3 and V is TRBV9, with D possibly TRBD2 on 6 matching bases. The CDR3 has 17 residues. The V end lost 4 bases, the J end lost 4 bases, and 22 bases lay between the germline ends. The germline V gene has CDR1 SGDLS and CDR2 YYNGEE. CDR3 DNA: TGTGCCAGCAGCTCCCAACGACTGGCGGGGACGGCAGATACGCAGTATTTT. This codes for CASSSQRLAGTADTQYF.

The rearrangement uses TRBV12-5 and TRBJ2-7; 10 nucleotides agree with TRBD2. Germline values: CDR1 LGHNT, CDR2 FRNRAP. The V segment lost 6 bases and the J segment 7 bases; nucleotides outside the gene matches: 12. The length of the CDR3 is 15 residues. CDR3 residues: CASGFQASGSREQYF. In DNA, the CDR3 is TGTGCTAGTGGCTTCCAGGCTAGCGGGAGTCGGGAGCAGTACTTC. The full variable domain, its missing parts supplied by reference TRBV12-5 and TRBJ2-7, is DARVTQTPRHKVTEMGQEVTMRCQPILGHNTVFWYRQTMMQGLELLAYFRNRAPLDDSGMPKDRFSAEMPDATLATLKIQPSEPRDSAVYFCASGFQASGSREQYFGPGTRLTVT.

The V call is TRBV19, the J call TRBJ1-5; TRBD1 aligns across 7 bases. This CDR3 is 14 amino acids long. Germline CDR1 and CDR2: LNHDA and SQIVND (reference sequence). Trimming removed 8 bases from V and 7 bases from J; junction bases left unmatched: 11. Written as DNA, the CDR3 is TGTGCCAGTCCTAGCCAAGGGGGCAGGCAGCCCCAGCATTTT. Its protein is CASPSQGGRQPQHF.

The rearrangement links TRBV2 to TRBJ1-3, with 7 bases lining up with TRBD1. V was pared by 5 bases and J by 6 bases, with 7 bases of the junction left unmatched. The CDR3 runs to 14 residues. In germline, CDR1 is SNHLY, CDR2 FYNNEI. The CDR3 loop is CASSLGQLENTIYF. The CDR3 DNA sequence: TGTGCCAGCAGTTTGGGACAGTTAGAAAACACCATATATTTT.

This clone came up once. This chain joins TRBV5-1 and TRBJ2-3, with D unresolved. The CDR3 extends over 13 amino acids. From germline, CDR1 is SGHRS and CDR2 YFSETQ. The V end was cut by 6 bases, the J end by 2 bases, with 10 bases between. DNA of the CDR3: TGCGCCAGCACCTCATCGACCACAGATACGCAGTATTTT. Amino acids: CASTSSTTDTQYF.

The CDR3 DNA reads as TGTGCCAGTAGTATCTCCGCCTCCTACAATGAGCAGTTCTTC. Its translation: CASSISASYNEQFF. This chain connects TRBV19 to TRBJ2-1, with D unclear. The CDR3 is made up of 14 amino acids. V was clipped by 3 bases and J by 0 bases, with 6 bases between them. Germline V gene lookup returns CDR1 LNHDA and CDR2 SQIVND (reference sequence).

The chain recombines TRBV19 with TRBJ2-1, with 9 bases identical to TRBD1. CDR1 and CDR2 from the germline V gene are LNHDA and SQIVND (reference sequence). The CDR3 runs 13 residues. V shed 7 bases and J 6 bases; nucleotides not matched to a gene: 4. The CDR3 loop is CASNPTGGNEQFF. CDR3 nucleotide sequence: TGTGCCAGTAACCCGACAGGGGGCAATGAGCAGTTCTTC.

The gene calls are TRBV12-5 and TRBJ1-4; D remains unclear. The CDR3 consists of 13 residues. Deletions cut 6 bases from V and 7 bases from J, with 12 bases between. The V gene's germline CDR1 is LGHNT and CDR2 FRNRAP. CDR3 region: CASGGRGREKLFF. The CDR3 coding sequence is TGTGCTAGTGGGGGCCGCGGGCGTGAAAAACTGTTTTTT.

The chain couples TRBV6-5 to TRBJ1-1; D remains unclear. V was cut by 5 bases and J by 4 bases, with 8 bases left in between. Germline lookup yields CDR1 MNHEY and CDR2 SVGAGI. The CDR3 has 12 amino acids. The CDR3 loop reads CASSEFSTEAFF. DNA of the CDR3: TGTGCCAGCAGTGAATTCAGCACTGAAGCTTTCTTT.

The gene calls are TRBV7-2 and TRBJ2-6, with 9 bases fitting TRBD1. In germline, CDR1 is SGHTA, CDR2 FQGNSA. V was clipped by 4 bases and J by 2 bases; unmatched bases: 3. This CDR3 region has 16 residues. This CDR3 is CASSSRTGAGANVLTF. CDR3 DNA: TGTGCCAGCAGCTCTCGGACAGGGGCTGGGGCCAACGTCCTGACTTTC.

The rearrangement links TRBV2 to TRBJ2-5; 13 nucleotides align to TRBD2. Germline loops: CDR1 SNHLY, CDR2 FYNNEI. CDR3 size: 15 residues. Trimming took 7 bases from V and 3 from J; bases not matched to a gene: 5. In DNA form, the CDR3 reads TGTGCCAGCAAGAGGACTAGCGGGAGTAAAGAGACCCAGTACTTC. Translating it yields CASKRTSGSKETQYF.

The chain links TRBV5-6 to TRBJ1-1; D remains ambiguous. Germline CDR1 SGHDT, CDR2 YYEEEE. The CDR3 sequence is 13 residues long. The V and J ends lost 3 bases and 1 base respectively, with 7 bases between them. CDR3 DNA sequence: TGTGCCAGCAGCTGGGCGGGGAACACTGAAGCTTTCTTT. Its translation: CASSWAGNTEAFF.

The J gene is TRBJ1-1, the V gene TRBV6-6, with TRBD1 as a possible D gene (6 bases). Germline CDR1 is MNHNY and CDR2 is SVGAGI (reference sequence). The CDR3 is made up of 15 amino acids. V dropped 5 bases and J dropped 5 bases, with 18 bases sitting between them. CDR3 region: CASSDTGGAQTEAFF. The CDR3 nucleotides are TGTGCCAGCAGTGACACGGGGGGGGCGCAAACTGAAGCTTTCTTT.

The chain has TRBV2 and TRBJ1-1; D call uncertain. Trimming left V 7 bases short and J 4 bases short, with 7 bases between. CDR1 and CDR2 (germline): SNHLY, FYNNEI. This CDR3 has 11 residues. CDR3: CASKMVTEAFF. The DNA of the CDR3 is TGTGCCAGCAAGATGGTCACTGAAGCTTTCTTT.

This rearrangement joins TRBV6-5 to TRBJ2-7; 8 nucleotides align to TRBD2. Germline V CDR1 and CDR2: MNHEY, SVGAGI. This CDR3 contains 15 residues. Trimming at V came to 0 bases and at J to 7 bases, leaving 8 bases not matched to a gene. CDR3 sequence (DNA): TGTGCCAGCAGTTACTCGCCCTCGGGGGGGTCTGAGCAGTACTTC. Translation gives CASSYSPSGGSEQYF.

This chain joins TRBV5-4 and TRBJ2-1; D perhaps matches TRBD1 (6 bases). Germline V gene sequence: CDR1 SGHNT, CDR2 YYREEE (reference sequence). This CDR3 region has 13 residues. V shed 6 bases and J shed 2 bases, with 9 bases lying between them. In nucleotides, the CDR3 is TGTGCCAGCACCCAGGGGACCTACAATGAGCAGTTCTTC. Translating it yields CASTQGTYNEQFF.

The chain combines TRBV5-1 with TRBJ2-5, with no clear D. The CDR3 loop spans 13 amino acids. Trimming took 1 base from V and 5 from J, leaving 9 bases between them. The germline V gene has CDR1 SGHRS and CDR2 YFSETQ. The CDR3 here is CASSLYLRETQYF. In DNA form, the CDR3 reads TGCGCCAGCAGCTTGTACCTTCGGGAGACCCAGTACTTC.

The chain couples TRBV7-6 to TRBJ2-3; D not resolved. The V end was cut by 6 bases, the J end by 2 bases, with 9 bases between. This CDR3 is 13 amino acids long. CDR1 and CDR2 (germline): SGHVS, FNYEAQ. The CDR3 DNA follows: TGTGCCAGCAGTTACACCGCCACAGATACGCAGTATTTT. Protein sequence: CASSYTATDTQYF.

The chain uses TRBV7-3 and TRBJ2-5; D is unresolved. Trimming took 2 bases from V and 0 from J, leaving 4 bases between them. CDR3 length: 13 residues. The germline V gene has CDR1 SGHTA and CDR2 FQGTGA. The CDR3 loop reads CASSLDNQETQYF. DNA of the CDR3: TGTGCCAGCAGCTTAGACAACCAAGAGACCCAGTACTTC.

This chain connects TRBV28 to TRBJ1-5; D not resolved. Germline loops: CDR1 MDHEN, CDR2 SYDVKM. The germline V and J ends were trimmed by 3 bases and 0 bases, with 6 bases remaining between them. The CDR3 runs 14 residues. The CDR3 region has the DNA TGTGCCAGCAGTTTGTATTTTAGCAATCAGCCCCAGCATTTT. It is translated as CASSLYFSNQPQHF.

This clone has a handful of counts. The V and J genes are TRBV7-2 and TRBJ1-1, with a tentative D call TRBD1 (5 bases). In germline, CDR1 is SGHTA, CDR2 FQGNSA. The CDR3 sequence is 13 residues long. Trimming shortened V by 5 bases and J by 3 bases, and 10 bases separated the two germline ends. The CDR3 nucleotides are TGTGCCAGCAGCCGGACAAGTGACACTGAAGCTTTCTTT. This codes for CASSRTSDTEAFF.

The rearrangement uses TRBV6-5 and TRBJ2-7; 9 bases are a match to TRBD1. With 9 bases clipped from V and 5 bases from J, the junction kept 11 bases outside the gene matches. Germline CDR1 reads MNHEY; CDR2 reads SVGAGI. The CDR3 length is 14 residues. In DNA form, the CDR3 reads TGTGCCAGTAACTCCGGGACAGGGAGCAACGAGCAGTACTTC. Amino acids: CASNSGTGSNEQYF.